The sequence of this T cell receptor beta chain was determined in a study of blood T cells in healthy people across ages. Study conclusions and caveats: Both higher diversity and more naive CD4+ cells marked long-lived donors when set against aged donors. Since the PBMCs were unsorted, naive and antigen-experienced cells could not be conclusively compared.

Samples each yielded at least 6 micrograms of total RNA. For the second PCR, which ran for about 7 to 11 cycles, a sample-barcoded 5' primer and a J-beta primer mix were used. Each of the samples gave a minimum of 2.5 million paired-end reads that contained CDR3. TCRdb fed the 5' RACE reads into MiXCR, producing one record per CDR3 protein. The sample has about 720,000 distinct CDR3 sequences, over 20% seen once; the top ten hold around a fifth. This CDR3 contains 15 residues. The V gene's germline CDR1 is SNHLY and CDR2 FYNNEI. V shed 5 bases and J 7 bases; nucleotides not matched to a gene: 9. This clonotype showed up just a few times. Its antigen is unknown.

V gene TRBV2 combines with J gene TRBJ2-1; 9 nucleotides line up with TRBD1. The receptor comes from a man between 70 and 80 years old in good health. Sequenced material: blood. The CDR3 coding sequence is TGTGCCAGCAGTCGACACCGGGACAGGGAGAATGAGCAGTTCTTC. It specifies CASSRHRDRENEQFF.